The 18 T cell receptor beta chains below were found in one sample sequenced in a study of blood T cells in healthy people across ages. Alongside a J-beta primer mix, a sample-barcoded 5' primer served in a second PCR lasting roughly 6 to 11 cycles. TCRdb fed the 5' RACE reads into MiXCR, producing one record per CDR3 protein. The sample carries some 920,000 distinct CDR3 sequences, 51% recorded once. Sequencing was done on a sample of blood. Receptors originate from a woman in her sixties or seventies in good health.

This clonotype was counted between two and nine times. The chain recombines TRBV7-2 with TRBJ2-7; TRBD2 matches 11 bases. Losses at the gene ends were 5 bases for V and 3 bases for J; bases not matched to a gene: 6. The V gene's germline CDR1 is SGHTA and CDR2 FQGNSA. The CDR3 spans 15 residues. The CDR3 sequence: CASSLSGRGIYEQYF. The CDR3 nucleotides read TGTGCCAGCAGCCTTAGCGGGAGGGGAATCTACGAGCAGTACTTC.

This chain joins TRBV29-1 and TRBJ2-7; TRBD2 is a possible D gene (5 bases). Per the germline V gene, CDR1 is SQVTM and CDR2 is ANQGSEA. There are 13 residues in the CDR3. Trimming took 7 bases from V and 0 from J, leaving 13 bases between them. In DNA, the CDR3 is TGCAGCGCCCTAGTCGGGAACTCCTACGAGCAGTACTTC. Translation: CSALVGNSYEQYF.

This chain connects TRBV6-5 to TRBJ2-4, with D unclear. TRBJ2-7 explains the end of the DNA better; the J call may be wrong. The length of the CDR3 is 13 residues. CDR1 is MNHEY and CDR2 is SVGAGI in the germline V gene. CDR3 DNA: TGTGCCAGCAGTTACAAACAGACCTACGAGCAGTACTTC. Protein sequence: CASSYKQTYEQYF.

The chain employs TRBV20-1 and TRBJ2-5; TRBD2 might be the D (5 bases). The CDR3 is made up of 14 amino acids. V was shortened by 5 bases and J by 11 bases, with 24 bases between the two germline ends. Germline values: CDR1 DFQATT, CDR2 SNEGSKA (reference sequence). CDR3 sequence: CSAPASRYYNEQYF. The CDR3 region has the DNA TGCAGTGCTCCCGCTAGCCGGTACTATAATGAGCAGTACTTC.

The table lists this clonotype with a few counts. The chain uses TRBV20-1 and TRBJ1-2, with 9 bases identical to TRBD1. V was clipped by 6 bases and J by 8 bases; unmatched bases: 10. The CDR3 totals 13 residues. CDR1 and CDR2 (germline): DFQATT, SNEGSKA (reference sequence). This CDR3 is CSAMIMTGGGYTF. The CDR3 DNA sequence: TGCAGTGCCATGATTATGACAGGGGGGGGCTACACCTTC.

The CDR3: CASSKEVARRAFF. In nucleotides, the CDR3 is TGTGCCAGCAGCAAAGAAGTCGCCAGGAGGGCTTTCTTT. This chain links TRBV21-1 with TRBJ1-1. TRBV21-1 is tagged as a pseudogene. The length of the CDR3 is 13 residues.

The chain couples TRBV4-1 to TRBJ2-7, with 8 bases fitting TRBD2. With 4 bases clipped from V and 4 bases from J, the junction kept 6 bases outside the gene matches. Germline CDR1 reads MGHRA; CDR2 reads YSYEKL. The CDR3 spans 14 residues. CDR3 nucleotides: TGCGCCAGCAGCCCCGGGAGGGCCGGTTACGAGCAGTACTTC. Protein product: CASSPGRAGYEQYF.

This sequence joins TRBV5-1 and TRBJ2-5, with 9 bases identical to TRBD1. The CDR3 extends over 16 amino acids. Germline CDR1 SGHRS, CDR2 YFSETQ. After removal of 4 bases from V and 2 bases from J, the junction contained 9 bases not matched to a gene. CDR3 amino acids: CASSPGQGIGQETQYF. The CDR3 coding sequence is TGCGCCAGCAGCCCCGGACAGGGGATCGGTCAAGAGACCCAGTACTTC.

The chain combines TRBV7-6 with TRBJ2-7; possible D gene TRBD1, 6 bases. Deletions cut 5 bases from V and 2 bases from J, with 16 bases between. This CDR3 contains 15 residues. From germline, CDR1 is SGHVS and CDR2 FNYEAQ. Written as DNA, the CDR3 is TGTGCCAGCAGCGCAAAACCGGGACACACCTACGAGCAGTACTTC. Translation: CASSAKPGHTYEQYF.

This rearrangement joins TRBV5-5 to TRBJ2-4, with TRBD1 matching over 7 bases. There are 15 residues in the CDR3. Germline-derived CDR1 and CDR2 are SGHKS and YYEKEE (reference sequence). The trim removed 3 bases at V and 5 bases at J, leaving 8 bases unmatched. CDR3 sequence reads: CASSWDPGTENIQYF. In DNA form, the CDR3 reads TGTGCCAGCAGCTGGGACCCCGGGACAGAAAACATTCAGTACTTC.

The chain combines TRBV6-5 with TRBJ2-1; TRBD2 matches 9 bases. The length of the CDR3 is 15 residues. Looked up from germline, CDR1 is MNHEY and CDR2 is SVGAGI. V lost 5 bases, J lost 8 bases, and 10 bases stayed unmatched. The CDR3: CASSKSGTSIYEQFF. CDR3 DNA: TGTGCCAGCAGTAAATCCGGGACTAGCATTTATGAGCAGTTCTTC.

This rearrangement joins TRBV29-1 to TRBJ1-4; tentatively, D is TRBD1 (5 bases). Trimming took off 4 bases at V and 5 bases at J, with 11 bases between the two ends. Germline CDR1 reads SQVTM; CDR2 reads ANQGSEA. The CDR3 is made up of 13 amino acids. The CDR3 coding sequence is TGCAGCGTTGCGGGACGCCGAAATGAAAAACTGTTTTTT. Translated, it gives CSVAGRRNEKLFF.

The CDR3 nucleotides are TGTGCCAGCAGTGGGATACCCCCACACAGGGTATTAACCTACAATGAGCAGTTCTTC. Amino acids: CASSGIPPHRVLTYNEQFF. This chain connects TRBV25-1 to TRBJ2-1; maybe TRBD1 (6 bases). Germline V gives CDR1 MGHDK, CDR2 SYGVNS. V was cut by 4 bases and J by 2 bases, with 24 bases left in between. CDR3 length equals 19 residues.

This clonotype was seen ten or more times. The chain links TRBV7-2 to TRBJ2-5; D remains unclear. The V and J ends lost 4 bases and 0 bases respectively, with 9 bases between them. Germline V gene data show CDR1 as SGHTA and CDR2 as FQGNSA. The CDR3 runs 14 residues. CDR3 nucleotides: TGTGCCAGCAGCTATAACACGTACCAAGAGACCCAGTACTTC. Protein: CASSYNTYQETQYF.

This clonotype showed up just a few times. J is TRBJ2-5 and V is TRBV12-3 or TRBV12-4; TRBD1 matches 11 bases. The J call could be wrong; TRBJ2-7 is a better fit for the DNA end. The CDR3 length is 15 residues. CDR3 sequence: CASSLAGTGGNEQYF. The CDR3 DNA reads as TGTGCCAGCAGTTTGGCCGGGACAGGGGGTAACGAGCAGTACTTC.

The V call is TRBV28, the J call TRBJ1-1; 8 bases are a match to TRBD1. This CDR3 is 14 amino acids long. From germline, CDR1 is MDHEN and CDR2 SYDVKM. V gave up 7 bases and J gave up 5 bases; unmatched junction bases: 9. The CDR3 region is CASTPGGSLTEAFF. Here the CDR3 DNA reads TGTGCCAGCACCCCAGGGGGCTCCTTAACTGAAGCTTTCTTT.

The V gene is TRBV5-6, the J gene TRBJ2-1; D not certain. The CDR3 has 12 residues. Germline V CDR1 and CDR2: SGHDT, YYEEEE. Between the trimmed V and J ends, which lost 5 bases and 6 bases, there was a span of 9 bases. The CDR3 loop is CASRRTSNEQFF. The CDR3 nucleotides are TGTGCCAGCAGACGGACGTCCAATGAGCAGTTCTTC.

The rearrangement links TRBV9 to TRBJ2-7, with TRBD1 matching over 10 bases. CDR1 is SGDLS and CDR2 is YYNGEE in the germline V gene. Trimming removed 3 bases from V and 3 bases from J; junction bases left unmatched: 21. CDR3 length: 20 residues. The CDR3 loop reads CASSDSDAGQGSNLYYEQYF. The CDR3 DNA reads TGTGCCAGCAGCGATTCCGACGCGGGACAGGGGTCCAATTTATACTACGAGCAGTACTTC.